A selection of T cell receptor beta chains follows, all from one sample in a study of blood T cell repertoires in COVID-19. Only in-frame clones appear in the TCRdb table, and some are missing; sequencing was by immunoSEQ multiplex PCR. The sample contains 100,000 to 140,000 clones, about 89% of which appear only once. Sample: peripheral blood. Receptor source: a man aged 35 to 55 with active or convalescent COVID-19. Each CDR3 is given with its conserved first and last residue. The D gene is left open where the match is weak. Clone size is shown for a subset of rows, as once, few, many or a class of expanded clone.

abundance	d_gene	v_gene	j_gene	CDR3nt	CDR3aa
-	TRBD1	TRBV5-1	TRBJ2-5	TGCGCCAGCAGCCACAGGGGGTTCCAAGAGACCCAGTACTTC	CASSHRGFQETQYF
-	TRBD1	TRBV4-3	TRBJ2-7	TGCGCCAGCAGCCAAGAGGTGACAGGGGGTTCCTACGAGCAGTACTTC	CASSQEVTGGSYEQYF
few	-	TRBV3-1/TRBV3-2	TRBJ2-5	TGTGCCAGCAGCCAAGGGAGGGTGGCGACCCAGTACTTC	CASSQGRVATQYF
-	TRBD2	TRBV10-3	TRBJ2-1	TGTGCCATCAGCCAAGCGGGAGGGCCTAACAATGAGCAGTTCTTC	CAISQAGGPNNEQFF
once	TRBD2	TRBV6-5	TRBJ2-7	TGTGCCAGCAGTTACTCGCAGCGGGAGGGAGACGAGCAGTACTTC	CASSYSQREGDEQYF
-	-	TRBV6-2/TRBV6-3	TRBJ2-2	TGTGCCAGCAGTAGGGGTCCCGGGGAGCTGTTTTTT	CASSRGPGELFF
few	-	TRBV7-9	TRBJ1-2	TGTGCCAGCAGCTTAGAAACTGGAGGGGAGACCTTC	CASSLETGGETF
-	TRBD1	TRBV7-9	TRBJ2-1	TGTGCCAGCAGCTTGACAGGGAGAGAGGTTAGCAATGAGCAGTTCTTC	CASSLTGREVSNEQFF
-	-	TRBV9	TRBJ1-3	TGTGCCAGCAGCGTAGAGGGAGTCCCATTACTCTCTGGAAACACCATATATTTT	CASSVEGVPLLSGNTIYF
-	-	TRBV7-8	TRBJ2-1	TGTGCCAGCAGCTTAGGGGTAGCGGAGAATGAGCAGTTCTTC	CASSLGVAENEQFF
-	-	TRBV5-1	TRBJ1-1	TGCGCCAGCAGCTTGGCCCCAGGGAACACTGAAGCTTTCTTT	CASSLAPGNTEAFF
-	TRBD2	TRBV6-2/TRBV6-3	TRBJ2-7	TGTGCCAGCAGTTACGTGGCGGGACTAGCGGGAAGACTCTCCTACGAGCAGTACTTC	CASSYVAGLAGRLSYEQYF
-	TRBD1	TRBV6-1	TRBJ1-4	TGTGCCAGCAGTGAAATGGGACAGGGCCCTAATGAAAAACTGTTTTTT	CASSEMGQGPNEKLFF
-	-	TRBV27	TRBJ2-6	TGTGCCAGCAGTTTAATTCCAGGGGGAGGCTCTGGGGCCAACGTCCTGACTTTC	CASSLIPGGGSGANVLTF
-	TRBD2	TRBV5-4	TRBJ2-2	TGTGCCAGCAGCCCCGGACTAGCGGTGAACACCGGGGAGCTGTTTTTT	CASSPGLAVNTGELFF
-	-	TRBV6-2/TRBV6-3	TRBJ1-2	TGTGCCAGCAGTTACTTCGATGGCTACACCTTC	CASSYFDGYTF
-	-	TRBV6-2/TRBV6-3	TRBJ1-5	TGTGCCAGCAGTAGGAGGGGAGGCTACGATCAGCCCCAGCATTTT	CASSRRGGYDQPQHF
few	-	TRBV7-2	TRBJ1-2	TGTGCCAGCAGCTTATCGGTACAAACGGGGGGCTACACCTTC	CASSLSVQTGGYTF
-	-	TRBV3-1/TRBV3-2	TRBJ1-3	TGTGCCAGCAGCGTATCAGGGTCTGGAAACACCATATATTTT	CASSVSGSGNTIYF
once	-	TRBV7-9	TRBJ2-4	TGTGCCAGCAGCTTAGATCTCCAGGGGAACATTCAGTACTTC	CASSLDLQGNIQYF
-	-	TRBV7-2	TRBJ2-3	TGTGCCAGCAGCTTGGACAGCGGATCCACAGATACGCAGTATTTT	CASSLDSGSTDTQYF
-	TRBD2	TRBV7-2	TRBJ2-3	TGTGCCAGCAGCTTATTTCGACTAGCGGAGGCAGATACGCAGTATTTT	CASSLFRLAEADTQYF
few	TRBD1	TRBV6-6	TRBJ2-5	TGTGCCAGCAGCCGGGACAGGGGGCGGGAGACCCAGTACTTC	CASSRDRGRETQYF
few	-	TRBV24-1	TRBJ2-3	TGTGCCACCAGTGATTTTACCTACACAGATACGCAGTATTTT	CATSDFTYTDTQYF
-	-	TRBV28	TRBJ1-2	TGTGCCAGCAGTCCCGGACGGGAAACTAACTATGGCTACACCTTC	CASSPGRETNYGYTF
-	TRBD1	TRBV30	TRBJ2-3	TGTGCCTGGAGTTGGGGACAGGGGCCCCAAGATACGCAGTATTTT	CAWSWGQGPQDTQYF
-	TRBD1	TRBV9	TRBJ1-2	TGTGCCAGCAGCGCCGCCGGGACAGCTAACTATGGCTACACCTTC	CASSAAGTANYGYTF
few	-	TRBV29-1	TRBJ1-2	TGCAGCGTCGGACTTTCTAACTATGGCTACACCTTC	CSVGLSNYGYTF
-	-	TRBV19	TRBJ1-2	TGTGCCAGTAGTACCGGACAGCGTGGCTACACCTTC	CASSTGQRGYTF
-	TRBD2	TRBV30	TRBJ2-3	TGTGCCTGGACAGGCGGGAGGGGCCCGATCACAGATACGCAGTATTTT	CAWTGGRGPITDTQYF
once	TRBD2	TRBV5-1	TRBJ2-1	TGCGCCAGCAGCTTTCGACTAGCGGGAGGATTCAATGAGCAGTTCTTC	CASSFRLAGGFNEQFF
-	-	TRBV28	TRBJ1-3	TGTGCCAGCAGTTTAGTAGGGATGGAGATCCAGGGGCGCTACTCTGGAAACACCATATATTTT	CASSLVGMEIQGRYSGNTIYF
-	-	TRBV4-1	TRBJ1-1	TGCGCCAGCAGCCAAAGCCAAGTTGCGAACACTGAAGCTTTCTTT	CASSQSQVANTEAFF
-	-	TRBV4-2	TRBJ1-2	TGTGCCAGCAGCCAACCCGAGGGAGCAGGGAGGCAGGGCTACACCTTC	CASSQPEGAGRQGYTF
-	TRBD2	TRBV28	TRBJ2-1	TGTGCCAGCAGTTCCCCTGGGACTAGCGGCTACAATGAGCAGTTCTTC	CASSSPGTSGYNEQFF
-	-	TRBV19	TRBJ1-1	TGTGGGGTGGGGCTTAACACTGAAGCTTTCTTT	CGVGLNTEAFF
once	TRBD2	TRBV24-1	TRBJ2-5	TGTGCCTCAGACCGGGGGGTGAAAGAGACCCAGTACTTC	CASDRGVKETQYF
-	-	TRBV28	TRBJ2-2	TGTGCCAGCAGTTCACCCGGACGGACACGTTCGAACACCGGGGAGCTGTTTTTT	CASSSPGRTRSNTGELFF
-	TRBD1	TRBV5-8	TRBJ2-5	TGTGCCAGCAGCTTGGGACAGGGACAGACCCAGTACTTC	CASSLGQGQTQYF
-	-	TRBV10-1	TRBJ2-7	TGCGCCAGCAGACTCTTTTCCTACGAGCAGTACTTC	CASRLFSYEQYF
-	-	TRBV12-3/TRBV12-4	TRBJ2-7	TGTGCCAGCAGTTTATGGCTAGCCGAGCAGTACTTC	CASSLWLAEQYF
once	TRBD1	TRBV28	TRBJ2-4	TGTGCCAGCAGCCAGGGGGTAAAGGGGAACATTCAGTACTTC	CASSQGVKGNIQYF
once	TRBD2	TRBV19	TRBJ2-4	TGTGCCAGTAGTAAACTAGCGGGAGGACTAGAAAACATTCAGTACTTC	CASSKLAGGLENIQYF
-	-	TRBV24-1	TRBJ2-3	TGTGCCACCAGTAAGGACTCCCGGGCTACGCAGTATTTT	CATSKDSRATQYF
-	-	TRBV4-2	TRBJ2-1	TGTGCCAGCAGCCCGACACCAGGGGCGCAGTTCTTC	CASSPTPGAQFF
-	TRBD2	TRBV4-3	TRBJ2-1	TGCGCCAGCAGCCTAGACGGACTAGCGGGAGCCGAGGAGCAGTTCTTC	CASSLDGLAGAEEQFF
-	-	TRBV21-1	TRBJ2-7	TGTGCCACTCTACGGCCGGGTTACGGCTCCTACGAGCAGTACTTC	CATLRPGYGSYEQYF
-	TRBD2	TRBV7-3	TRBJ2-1	TGTGCCAGCAGCTTATCCGCTAGCGGTTCCTACAATGAGCAGTTCTTC	CASSLSASGSYNEQFF
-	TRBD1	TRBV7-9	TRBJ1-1	TGTGCCAGCACCCCGAGCAGTCGGGACAGCACTGAAGCTTTCTTT	CASTPSSRDSTEAFF
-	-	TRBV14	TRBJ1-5	TGTGCCAGCAGCGCAGGGGTGGGGAAGCCCCAGCATTTT	CASSAGVGKPQHF
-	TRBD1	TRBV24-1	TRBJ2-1	TGTGCCACCAGTGACCCAGGCGACAGGGGATACAATGAGCAGTTCTTC	CATSDPGDRGYNEQFF
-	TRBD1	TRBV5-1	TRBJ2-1	TGCGCCAGCAGCCTCCAGGGGGTCCCCTACAATGAGCAGTTCTTC	CASSLQGVPYNEQFF
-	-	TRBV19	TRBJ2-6	TGTGCCAGCGCTCTATCTGGGGCCAACGTCCTGACTTTC	CASALSGANVLTF
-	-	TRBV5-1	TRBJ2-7	TGCGCCAGCAGTTTAGCCCCCTCTCGCGAGCAGTACTTC	CASSLAPSREQYF